This T cell receptor beta chain was documented in a study of T-cell memory formation after mild COVID-19. The CDR3 totals 18 residues. The V gene's germline CDR1 is KGHSH and CDR2 LQKENI. V lost 3 bases to trimming and J lost 3 bases; unmatched junction nucleotides: 15. TCRdb fed the 5' RACE reads into MiXCR, producing one record per CDR3 protein. The sample lists roughly 110,000 distinct CDR3 sequences, around 11% occurring once. Sequenced: PBMCs or a T cell subset sorted from them (not recorded which). V is TRBV18 and J is TRBJ2-5; TRBD2 agrees at 8 bases. The sequence was collected from an adult woman who had mild COVID-19 (a few samples of this study predate the infection). Cell type and time point are not known. In DNA form, the CDR3 reads TGTGCCAGCTCACCGAAGGCCTACGTGGTAGCGGGGAAAGAGACCCAGTACTTC. Amino acid sequence: CASSPKAYVVAGKETQYF.